The next 15 T cell receptor beta chains were all read from a single sample in a study of cytomegalovirus exposure and HLA in healthy donors. The PCR employed 60 Vbeta primers together with 13 Jbeta primers. TCRdb's table, derived via immunoSEQ multiplex PCR, lists solely in-frame clones and lacks some. Of fewer than 120,000 clones in the sample, over 65% were seen once. The sequenced material came from PBMCs. These receptors were obtained from a man aged 25 to 40 in good health and CMV-seropositive.

The chain carries TRBV18 and TRBJ1-2; 9 positions match TRBD1. There are 17 residues in the CDR3. Germline CDR1 reads KGHSH; CDR2 reads LQKENI. Germline trimming cut 3 bases from V and 8 bases from J; bases unmatched to any gene: 16. This CDR3 reads CASSPQSDRGAVGGYTF. CDR3 nucleotide sequence: TGTGCCAGCTCACCCCAATCGGACAGGGGAGCAGTGGGAGGCTACACCTTC.

The CDR3 here is CASSLGATIQQFF. The CDR3 region has the DNA TGTGCCAGCAGTCTAGGCGCGACTATTCAACAGTTCTTC. The chain combines TRBV27 with TRBJ2-1, with D possibly matching TRBD2 (5 bases). The CDR3 runs 13 residues. V lost 5 bases and J lost 13, with 18 bases in between. Germline-derived CDR1 and CDR2 are MNHEY and SMNVEV (reference sequence).

The chain carries TRBV27 and TRBJ2-7, with TRBD1 identical over 7 bases. Germline CDR1 is MNHEY and CDR2 is SMNVEV (reference sequence). The CDR3 sequence is 12 residues long. V shed 5 bases, J shed 11 bases, and the junction held 9 bases outside the gene matches. CDR3 bases: TGTGCCAGCAGTGCGGGCGACAGGGTGGAGTACTTC. Protein product: CASSAGDRVEYF.

This chain links TRBV19 with TRBJ2-1; 9 bases fit TRBD1. The CDR3 totals 15 residues. From germline, CDR1 is LNHDA and CDR2 SQIVND (reference sequence). After removal of 1 base from V and 7 bases from J, the junction contained 5 bases not matched to a gene. In DNA form, the CDR3 reads TGTGCCAGTAGTATAGCGGGGACAGGGTGGAATGAGCAGTTCTTC. Translated, it gives CASSIAGTGWNEQFF.

V usage is TRBV9 and J usage is TRBJ2-7; 8 nucleotides match TRBD2. V trimming: 4 bases; J trimming: 0 bases; junction bases outside the gene matches: 12. Germline V CDR1 and CDR2: SGDLS, YYNGEE. There are 17 residues in the CDR3. The CDR3 reads CASSPPRGATRSYEQYF. Written as DNA, the CDR3 is TGTGCCAGCAGCCCACCGCGGGGGGCAACCCGCTCCTACGAGCAGTACTTC.

In regard to this clone: Within the sample, other DNA sequences also encode this same CDR3. The chain couples TRBV7-9 to TRBJ2-5; maybe TRBD2 (5 bases). Deletions cut 3 bases from V and 2 bases from J, with 16 bases between. Germline V CDR1 and CDR2: SEHNR, FQNEAQ (reference sequence). CDR3 length: 16 residues. DNA for the CDR3: TGTGCCAGCAGCTTTAATTATCTAGGCGGGCAAGAGACCCAGTACTTC. Its protein is CASSFNYLGGQETQYF.

The V gene is TRBV27, the J gene TRBJ1-2, with D perhaps TRBD1 (6 bases). Trimming stripped 0 bases from V and 7 bases from J, with 15 bases between. Germline CDR1 and CDR2: MNHEY and SMNVEV (reference sequence). The CDR3 is 15 residues long. CDR3 region: CASSLSQGFLGGYTF. The CDR3 DNA sequence: TGTGCCAGCAGTTTATCGCAGGGGTTCCTGGGTGGCTACACCTTC.

The chain employs TRBV6-1 and TRBJ2-2, with D perhaps TRBD1 (5 bases). Trimming shortened V by 1 base and J by 5 bases, and 11 bases separated the two germline ends. This CDR3 is 15 amino acids long. The germline CDR1 and CDR2 sequences are MNHNS and SASEGT. CDR3 sequence (DNA): TGTGCCAGCAGTGAAGGGGCAGACAGAACCGGGGAGCTGTTTTTT. It specifies CASSEGADRTGELFF.

The V gene is TRBV7-2, the J gene TRBJ2-2; TRBD2 matches 8 bases. This CDR3 has 17 amino acids. Germline CDR1 SGHTA, CDR2 FQGNSA. Germline trimming cut 2 bases from V and 7 bases from J; bases unmatched to any gene: 12. CDR3 in amino acids: CASSLQRAGGWIGELFF. The DNA of the CDR3 is TGTGCCAGCAGCTTACAGAGGGCGGGGGGTTGGATCGGGGAGCTGTTTTTT.

A single count supports this clone. The chain combines TRBV19 with TRBJ1-4; tentatively, D is TRBD1 (6 bases). The CDR3 has 15 residues. The V end was cut by 3 bases, the J end by 7 bases, with 15 bases between. Per the germline V gene, CDR1 is LNHDA and CDR2 is SQIVND (reference sequence). CDR3 DNA: TGTGCCAGTAGTATTCGCAGGGGCGAGGGTGAAAAACTGTTTTTT. This translates into CASSIRRGEGEKLFF.

This chain links TRBV10-2 with TRBJ2-7; the D gene is possibly TRBD2 (6 bases). CDR1 is WSHSY, CDR2 SAAADI, per germline. V was pared by 2 bases and J by 4 bases, with 12 bases between. CDR3 length: 14 amino acids. Here the CDR3 DNA reads TGCGCCAGCAGTGAGCTGGACGGGGGTTACGAGCAGTACTTC. This codes for CASSELDGGYEQYF.

The gene calls are TRBV4-3 and TRBJ2-7, with 13 bases identical to TRBD2. The CDR3 is 17 residues long. V was clipped by 4 bases and J by 3 bases; unmatched bases: 9. The germline gives CDR1 LGHNA, CDR2 YSLEER. The CDR3 region has the DNA TGCGCCAGCAGCCGTGGGACTAGCGGGGAGGACTTCTACGAGCAGTACTTC. Its translation is CASSRGTSGEDFYEQYF.

This chain joins TRBV4-3 and TRBJ2-6, with TRBD1 as a possible D gene (6 bases). Trimming stripped 3 bases from V and 0 bases from J, with 12 bases between. This CDR3 comprises 17 residues. Germline CDR1 reads LGHNA; CDR2 reads YSLEER. The CDR3 nucleotides are TGCGCCAGCAGCCATGGACAGAGGGCCTCTGGGGCCAACGTCCTGACTTTC. It codes for CASSHGQRASGANVLTF.

In DNA form, the CDR3 reads TGCGCCAGCAGCCAAGAAGTAGCGGGGAACGATAATTCACCCCTCCACTTT. Translating it yields CASSQEVAGNDNSPLHF. V and J are TRBV4-3 and TRBJ1-6; D gene unclear. The CDR3 spans 17 residues. V was cut by 0 bases and J by 5 bases, with 14 bases left in between. Germline V gene data show CDR1 as LGHNA and CDR2 as YSLEER.

This sequence joins TRBV6-6 and TRBJ2-7, with a weak D call TRBD1 (6 bases). Germline CDR1 reads MNHNY; CDR2 reads SVGAGI (reference sequence). V was shortened by 4 bases and J by 5 bases, with 18 bases between the two germline ends. The CDR3 is 15 amino acids. DNA of the CDR3: TGTGCCAGCAGTTCTCAGGGGCATGGTCCCCACGAGCAGTACTTC. Translated: CASSSQGHGPHEQYF.